A selection of T cell receptor beta chains follows, all from one sample in a study of cytomegalovirus exposure and HLA in healthy donors. Repertoires were generated with immunoSEQ multiplex PCR, while TCRdb's copy carries only in-frame clones and drops some. The sample has 110,000 or so clones, approximately 85% seen once. Material for sequencing was PBMCs. Every receptor here comes from a woman aged 18-30 years in good health and CMV-seronegative. Both conserved end residues are part of each CDR3.

>TRBJ2-5|TRBV4-1|15
CASSQVAGGQETQYF
>TRBJ1-1|TRBV5-1|15
CASSLASGWGTEAFF
>TRBJ1-4|TRBV20-1|11
CSARRGEKLFF
>TRBJ2-6|TRBV4-1|16
CASSLDQGGGANVLTF
>TRBJ1-5|TRBV7-9|15
CASSWGVPSNQPQHF
>TRBJ2-7|TRBV6-5|12
CASSYYGYEQYF
>TRBJ1-6|TRBV6-6|16
CASSYLLGQADSPLHF
>TRBJ1-2|TRBV10-3|19
CAISETVQSPTGQNYGYTF
>TRBJ2-1|TRBV5-1|15
CASRATLSSYNEQFF
>TRBJ2-1|TRBV9|13
CASSGRGGSEQFF
>TRBJ1-5|TRBV28|16
CASAFVRRASNQPQHF
>TRBJ2-7|TRBV7-9|14
CASSLAPGRYEQYF
>TRBJ2-7|TRBV6-5|12
CASRSQAYEQYF
>TRBJ2-4|TRBV19|16
CASSTGLADNKNIQYF
>TRBJ2-7|TRBV7-9|13
CASRTQSSYEQYF
>TRBJ2-1|TRBV9|12
CASSVAGNEQFF
>TRBJ2-7|TRBV6-6|15
CASLSIVEPNYEQYF
>TRBJ1-2|TRBV6-5|14
CASSGLAGNYGYTF
>TRBJ2-5|TRBV30|13
CAWSERPGLAWNF
>TRBJ1-5|TRBV4-2|16
CASSSQGRQGNQPQHF
>TRBJ2-3|TRBV2|14
CASSSGQKTDTQYF
>TRBJ2-1|TRBV27|15
CASLPKGRGVDEQFF
>TRBJ1-1|TRBV27|14
CASRRQGENTEAFF
>TRBJ2-1|TRBV27|13
CASSRVGYNEQFF
>TRBJ1-6|TRBV25-1|15
CASSEWGGVGSPLHF
>TRBJ2-7|TRBV11-2|12
CASSPFRDEQYF
>TRBJ1-1|TRBV27|14
CASSLRAGTTEAFF
>TRBJ1-6|TRBV7-9|16
CASSFPTDRVNSPLHF
>TRBJ2-1|TRBV29-1|12
CSVGAGILEQFF
>TRBJ1-5|TRBV2|18
CASSDKGSGRSGNQPQHF
>TRBJ1-2|TRBV4-1|16
CASSHPGQGGNYGYTF
>TRBJ1-2|TRBV28|12
CASSQGIGGYTF
>TRBJ2-5|TRBV2|12
CASSVGGETQYF
>TRBJ1-3|TRBV7-8|15
CASSPPGGLGNTIYF
>TRBJ1-1|TRBV27|16
CASSLGASQGNTEAFF
>TRBJ2-5|TRBV7-8|17
CASSPLGTSSTKETQYF
>TRBJ2-5|TRBV7-9|14
CASSSGAGQGPEYF
>TRBJ1-3|TRBV7-6|13
CASSLGWANTIYF
>TRBJ2-1|TRBV7-9|15
CASSEDRVGYNEQFF
>TRBJ2-3|TRBV27|15
CASSLSNIRTDTQYF
>TRBJ2-6|TRBV11-2|16
CASSLWGTSGANVLTF
>TRBJ2-3|TRBV20-1|11
CKSGGPGIKYF
>TRBJ1-6|TRBV14|16
CASSFRTGGDNSPLHF
>TRBJ1-1|TRBV9|14
CASSVASGRTEAFF
>TRBJ1-5|TRBV9|14
CASSPTDSNQPQHF
>TRBJ2-7|TRBV7-9|14
CASSLTAGRIEQYF
>TRBJ1-1|TRBV21-1|16
CASSKLVPQSNTEAFF
>TRBJ1-1|TRBV5-5|14
CASSPVPANTEAFF
>TRBJ1-1|TRBV5-1|15
CASSSRQGAYTEAFF
>TRBJ2-4|TRBV4-1|18
CASSQGLAGGRAKNIQYF
>TRBJ2-2|TRBV18|17
CASSPSAYGANTGELFF
>TRBJ2-1|TRBV6-5|15
CASSRDRSSYNEQFF
>TRBJ2-5|TRBV5-1|15
CASSLLLAGAETQYF
>TRBJ1-6|TRBV2|14
CATSDRGENSPLHF
>TRBJ2-5|TRBV9|16
CASSTSPREPRETQYF
>TRBJ2-1|TRBV2|14
CASVSGVGYNEQFF
>TRBJ2-5|TRBV2|16
CASSVNPGTGWETQYF
>TRBJ2-7|TRBV4-1|15
CASSQAQGGGYEQYF
>TRBJ2-1|TRBV6-5|15
CASSYRDREYNEQFF